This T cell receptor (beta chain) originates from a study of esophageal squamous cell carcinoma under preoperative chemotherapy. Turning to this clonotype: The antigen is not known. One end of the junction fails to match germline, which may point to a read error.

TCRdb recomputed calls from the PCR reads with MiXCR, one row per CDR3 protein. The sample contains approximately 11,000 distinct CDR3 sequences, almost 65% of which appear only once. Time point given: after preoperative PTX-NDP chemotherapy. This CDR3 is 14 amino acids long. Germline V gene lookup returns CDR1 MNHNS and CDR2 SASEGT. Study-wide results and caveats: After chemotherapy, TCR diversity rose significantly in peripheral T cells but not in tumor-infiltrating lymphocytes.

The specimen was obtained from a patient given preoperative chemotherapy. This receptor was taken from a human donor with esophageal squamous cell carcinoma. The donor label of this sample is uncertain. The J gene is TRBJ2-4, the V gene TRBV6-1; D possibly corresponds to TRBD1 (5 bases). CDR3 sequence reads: CASRGPWATDMQYF. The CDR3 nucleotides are TGTGCCAGCAGGGGGCCGTGGGCCACAGACATGCAGTATTTC.